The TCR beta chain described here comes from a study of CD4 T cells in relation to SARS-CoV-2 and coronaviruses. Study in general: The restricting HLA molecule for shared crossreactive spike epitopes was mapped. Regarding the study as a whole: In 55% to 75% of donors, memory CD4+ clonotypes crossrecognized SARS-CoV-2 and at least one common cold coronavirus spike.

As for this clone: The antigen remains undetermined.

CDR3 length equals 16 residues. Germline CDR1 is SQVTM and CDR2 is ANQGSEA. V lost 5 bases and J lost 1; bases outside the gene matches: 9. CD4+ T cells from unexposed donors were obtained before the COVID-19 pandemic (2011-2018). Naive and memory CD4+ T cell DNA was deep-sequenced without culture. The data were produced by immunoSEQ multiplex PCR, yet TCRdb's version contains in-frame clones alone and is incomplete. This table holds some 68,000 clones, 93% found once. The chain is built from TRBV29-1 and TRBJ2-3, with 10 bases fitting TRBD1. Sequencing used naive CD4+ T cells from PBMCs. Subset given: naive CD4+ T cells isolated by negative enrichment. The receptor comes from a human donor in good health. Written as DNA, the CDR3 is TGCAGCGTTACGAAAGCCGGGACAGGGGGCACAGATACGCAGTATTTT. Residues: CSVTKAGTGGTDTQYF.